This T cell receptor (beta chain) originates from a study of cytomegalovirus exposure and HLA in healthy donors. In regard to this clone: Its antigen is not identified.

As for the donors, each was a healthy bone marrow donor. The PCR had 60 Vbeta and 13 Jbeta primers. Profiled with immunoSEQ multiplex PCR; TCRdb holds only in-frame clones, not every one. This table holds roughly 120,000 clones, around 86% found once. The V gene's germline CDR1 is MDHEN and CDR2 SYDVKM. The trim removed 8 bases at V and 2 bases at J, leaving 10 bases unmatched. This CDR3 comprises 15 residues. Study results and caveats: Some TCR beta chains (164 of them) were listed as cytomegalovirus-associated. Using the classifier, cytomegalovirus status was reportedly diagnosed with high specificity and sensitivity. Presence/absence comparisons presumed near-even sequencing depth among donors.

J is TRBJ2-7 and V is TRBV28; 9 bases agree with TRBD1. The sequence derives from a woman between 35 and 50 years old in good health and CMV-seronegative. Specimen: PBMCs. The CDR3 protein is CASEAGTGKAYEQYF. CDR3 nucleotide sequence: TGTGCCAGCGAGGCCGGGACAGGGAAGGCCTACGAGCAGTACTTC.